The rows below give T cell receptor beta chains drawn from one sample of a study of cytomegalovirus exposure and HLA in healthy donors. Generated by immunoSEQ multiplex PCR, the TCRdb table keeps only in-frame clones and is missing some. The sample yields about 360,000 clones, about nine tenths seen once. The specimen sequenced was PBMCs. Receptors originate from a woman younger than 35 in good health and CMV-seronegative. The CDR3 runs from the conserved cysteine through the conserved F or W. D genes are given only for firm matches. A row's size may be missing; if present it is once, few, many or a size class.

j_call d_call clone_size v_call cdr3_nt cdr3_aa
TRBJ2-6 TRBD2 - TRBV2 TGTGCCAGCAGTAACGGACTAGCTTCTGGGGCCAACGTCCTGACTTTC CASSNGLASGANVLTF
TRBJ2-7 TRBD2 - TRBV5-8 TGTGCCAGCAGCTTGGGACTAGCTCTCTACGAGCAGTACTTC CASSLGLALYEQYF
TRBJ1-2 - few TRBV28 TGTGCCAGCAGCGGGGGGCGGGGCTACACCTTC CASSGGRGYTF
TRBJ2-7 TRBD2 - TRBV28 TGTGCCAGCAGTTCAATAGCGGGGGACTCCTACGAGCAGTACTTC CASSSIAGDSYEQYF
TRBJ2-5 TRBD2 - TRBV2 TGTGCCAGCAGGGGACTAGCGGGAGGGCCTGGGGAGACCCAGTACTTC CASRGLAGGPGETQYF
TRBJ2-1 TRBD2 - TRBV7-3 TGTGCCAGCAGCTCAAGAGGACTAGCGGCTTACAATGAGCAGTTCTTC CASSSRGLAAYNEQFF
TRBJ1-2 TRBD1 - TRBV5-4 TGTGCCAGCAGCTTGATGGGGACAGGGCGTCAAGATGGCTACACCTTC CASSLMGTGRQDGYTF
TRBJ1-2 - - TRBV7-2 TGTGCCAGCAGCTTAGACAGCTATGGCTACACCTTC CASSLDSYGYTF
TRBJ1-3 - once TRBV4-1 TGCGCCAGCAGCCGGGGGGTCCTAAGCTCTGGAAACACCATATATTTT CASSRGVLSSGNTIYF
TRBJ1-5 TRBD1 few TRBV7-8 TGTGCCAGCAGCTTAGGGATTCGGGACAGGGGAAATCAGCCCCAGCATTTT CASSLGIRDRGNQPQHF
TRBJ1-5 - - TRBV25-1 TGTGCCAGCAGTGAGCCCGGTGTTAGCAATCAGCCCCAGCATTTT CASSEPGVSNQPQHF
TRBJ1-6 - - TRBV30 TGTGCCTGGAGTGACATGGGCATAGGTAATTCACCCCTCCACTTT CAWSDMGIGNSPLHF
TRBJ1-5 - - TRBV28 TGTGCCAGCACGGGGAGGGTGGGTCAGCCCCAGCATTTT CASTGRVGQPQHF
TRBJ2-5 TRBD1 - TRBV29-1 TGCAGCGTTGAAGAGACGGGACAGAACCAAGAGACCCAGTACTTC CSVEETGQNQETQYF
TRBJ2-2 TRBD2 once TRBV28 TGTGCCAGCAGCCCTTCTACTAGCGGGGTGGGCGGGGAGCTGTTTTTT CASSPSTSGVGGELFF
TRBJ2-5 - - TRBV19 TGTGCCAGTAGTAGTAGTTCGGAGACCCAGTACTTC CASSSSSETQYF
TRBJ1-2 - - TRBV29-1 TGCAGCGTTAGTCGGGGGAGGGGTGGCTACACCTTC CSVSRGRGGYTF
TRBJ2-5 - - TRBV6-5 TGTGCCAGCAGTTACTCGGCAGGGTTAGAGACCCAGTACTTC CASSYSAGLETQYF
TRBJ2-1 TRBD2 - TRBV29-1 TGCAGCGTGGAGTTCCGGGTTCCTAGCGGGTACCTTCAAGAGCAGTTCTTC CSVEFRVPSGYLQEQFF
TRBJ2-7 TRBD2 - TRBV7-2 TGTGCCAGCAGCTCCCCTCCGGAGTCCGGACTAGCGTACCCGGAGCAGTACTTC CASSSPPESGLAYPEQYF
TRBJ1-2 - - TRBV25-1 TGTGCCAGCAGTGATGGGGGCAGTACTAACTATGGCTACACCTTC CASSDGGSTNYGYTF
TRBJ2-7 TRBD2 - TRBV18 TGTGCCAGCTCACCGGGTGCGGGGGGCGTGTACGAGCAGTACTTC CASSPGAGGVYEQYF
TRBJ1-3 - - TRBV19 TGTGCCAGTAGTCCCATCAGGGCCTCCTCTGGAAACACCATATATTTT CASSPIRASSGNTIYF
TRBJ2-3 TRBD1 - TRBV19 TGTGCCAGTCGGGACAGGGGGATGAAGGCTACGCAGTATTTT CASRDRGMKATQYF
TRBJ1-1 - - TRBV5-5 TGTGCCAGCAGCCCTTACCTAATTTCAGGGAACACTGAAGCTTTCTTT CASSPYLISGNTEAFF
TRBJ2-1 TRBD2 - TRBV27 TGTGCCAGCAGTTTTGAACCCCCGCGGGGGTCGATGGACAATGAGCAGTTCTTC CASSFEPPRGSMDNEQFF
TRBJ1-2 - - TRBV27 TGTGCCAGCAGTTTATGGACCGAAGGAGGGGATGGCTACACCTTC CASSLWTEGGDGYTF
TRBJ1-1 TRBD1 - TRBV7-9 TGTGCCAGCAGCGATAAGACAGGGATGGACACTGAAGCTTTCTTT CASSDKTGMDTEAFF
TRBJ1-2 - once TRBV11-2 TGTGCCAGCAGCTTAGGGTCAGGATGGGTTAACACCTTC CASSLGSGWVNTF
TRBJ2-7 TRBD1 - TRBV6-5 TGTGCCAGCAGGTATGACAGGGGCGGAGGTGAGCAGTACTTC CASRYDRGGGEQYF
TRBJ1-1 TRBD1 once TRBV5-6 TGTGCCAGCAGCTCCCCTCGGGACAGGTCTGGGGCTTTCTTT CASSSPRDRSGAFF
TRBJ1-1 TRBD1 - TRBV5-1 TGCGCCAGCAGCTTAACAGGGGGGGCTGAAGCTTTCTTT CASSLTGGAEAFF
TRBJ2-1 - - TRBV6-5 TGTGCCAGCAGTTACTCGAGGATACGTCTTTACAATGAGCAGTTCTTC CASSYSRIRLYNEQFF
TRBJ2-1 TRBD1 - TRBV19 TGTGCCAGCACCGGCTTGGGACAGGGAGGAAATGAGCAGTTCTTC CASTGLGQGGNEQFF
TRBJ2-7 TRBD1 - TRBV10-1 TGCGCCAGCACGGGGACAGGGGCGGTATACGAGCAGTACTTC CASTGTGAVYEQYF
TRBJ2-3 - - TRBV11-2 TGTGCCAGCAGCTTAGGGCGACTCACAGATACGCAGTATTTT CASSLGRLTDTQYF
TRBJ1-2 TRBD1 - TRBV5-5 TGTGCCAGCAGCCGATTTACAACGGGACAGGGGCCCCCCAACTATGGCTACACCTTC CASSRFTTGQGPPNYGYTF
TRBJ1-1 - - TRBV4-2 TGTGCCAGCAGGCAGGATTTATTGAACACTGAAGCTTTCTTT CASRQDLLNTEAFF
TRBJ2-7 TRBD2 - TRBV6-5 TGTGCCAGCAGTCCGAGGACTAGCGGACTGTACGAGCAGTACTTC CASSPRTSGLYEQYF
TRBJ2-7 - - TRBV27 TGTGCCAGCAGTTTATCGGGAGCCCCGCAAGGCGAGCAGTACTTC CASSLSGAPQGEQYF
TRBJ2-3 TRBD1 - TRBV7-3 TGTGCCAGCAGCCCTCGGGACAGGGGAGGTGCAGATACGCAGTATTTT CASSPRDRGGADTQYF
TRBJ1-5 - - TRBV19 TGTGCCAGTAGTATAGCCAGGGATGGGCAGCCCCAGCATTTT CASSIARDGQPQHF